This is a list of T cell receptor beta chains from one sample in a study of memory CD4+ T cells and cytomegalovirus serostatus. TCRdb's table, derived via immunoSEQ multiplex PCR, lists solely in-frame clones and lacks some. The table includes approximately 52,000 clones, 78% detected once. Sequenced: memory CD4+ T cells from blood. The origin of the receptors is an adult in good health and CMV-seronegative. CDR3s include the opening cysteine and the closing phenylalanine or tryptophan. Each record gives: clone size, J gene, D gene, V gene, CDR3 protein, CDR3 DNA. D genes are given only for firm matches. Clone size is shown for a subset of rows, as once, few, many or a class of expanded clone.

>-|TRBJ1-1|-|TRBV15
CATSRRTDTEAFF
TGTGCCACCAGCAGACGGACAGACACTGAAGCTTTCTTT
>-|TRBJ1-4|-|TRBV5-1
CASSQNEGRAEKLFF
TGCGCCAGCAGCCAGAATGAGGGGCGGGCTGAAAAACTGTTTTTT
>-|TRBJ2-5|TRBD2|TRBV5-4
CASSRKNIAGGWETQYF
TGTGCCAGCAGCCGGAAAAATATAGCGGGGGGTTGGGAGACCCAGTACTTC
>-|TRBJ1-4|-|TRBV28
CASRPAGVEKLFF
TGTGCCAGCAGGCCGGCGGGGGTTGAAAAACTGTTTTTT
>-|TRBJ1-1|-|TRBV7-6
CASSLAGLENTEAFF
TGTGCCAGCAGCTTAGCGGGACTCGAGAACACTGAAGCTTTCTTT
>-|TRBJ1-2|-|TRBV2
CASSEDSYGYTF
TGTGCCAGCAGCGAGGACAGTTATGGCTACACCTTC
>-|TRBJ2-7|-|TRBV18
CASSPQEGYEQYF
TGTGCCAGCTCACCGCAGGAGGGCTACGAGCAGTACTTC
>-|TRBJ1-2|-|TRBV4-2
CASSQDQLGPGAYGYTF
TGTGCCAGCAGCCAAGATCAGCTCGGGCCGGGGGCATATGGCTACACCTTC
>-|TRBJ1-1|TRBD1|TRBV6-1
CASTIDRGQVTEAFF
TGTGCCAGCACGATAGACAGGGGGCAGGTGACTGAAGCTTTCTTT
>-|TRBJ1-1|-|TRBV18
CASSPGANTEAFF
TGTGCCAGCTCACCGGGGGCCAACACTGAAGCTTTCTTT
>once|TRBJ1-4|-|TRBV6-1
CASREIKLFF
TGTGCCAGCAGGGAGATAAAACTGTTTTTT
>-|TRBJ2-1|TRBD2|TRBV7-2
CASSPSGGGLDNEQFF
TGTGCCAGCAGCCCCTCGGGGGGGGGCCTAGACAATGAGCAGTTCTTC
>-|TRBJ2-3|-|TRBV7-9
CASSPGGVSTDTQYF
TGTGCCAGCAGCCCCGGCGGGGTGAGCACAGATACGCAGTATTTT
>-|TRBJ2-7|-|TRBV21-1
CASKAVQGMNEQYF
TGTGCCAGCAAAGCGGTACAAGGGATGAACGAGCAGTACTTC
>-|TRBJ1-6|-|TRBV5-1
CASSPEPLAPLHF
TGCGCCAGCAGCCCGGAGCCTTTGGCACCCCTCCACTTT
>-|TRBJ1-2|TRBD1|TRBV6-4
CASSATVGQGYGYTF
TGTGCCAGCAGTGCAACCGTGGGACAGGGGTATGGCTACACCTTC
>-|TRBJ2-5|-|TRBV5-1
CASSLADPNMGETQYF
TGCGCCAGCAGCTTGGCTGACCCTAACATGGGGGAGACCCAGTACTTC
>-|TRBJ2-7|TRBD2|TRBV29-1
CSVKPSGGGLYEQYF
TGCAGCGTAAAACCCAGCGGGGGGGGCCTCTACGAGCAGTACTTC
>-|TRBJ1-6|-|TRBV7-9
CASSLIASPLHF
TGTGCCAGCAGCTTAATCGCATCACCCCTCCACTTT
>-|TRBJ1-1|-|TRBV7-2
CASSLGGGGRATEAFF
TGTGCCAGCAGCTTAGGAGGGGGAGGGCGGGCCACTGAAGCTTTCTTT
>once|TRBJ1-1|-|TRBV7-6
CASSLDIGAFF
TGTGCCAGCAGCTTGGACATCGGCGCTTTCTTT
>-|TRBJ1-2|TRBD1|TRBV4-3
CASSQDAGGNGYTF
TGCGCCAGCAGCCAAGACGCAGGGGGGAATGGCTACACCTTC
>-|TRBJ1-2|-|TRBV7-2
CASSSVGQDENYGYTF
TGTGCCAGCAGCTCCGTGGGGCAGGACGAAAACTATGGCTACACCTTC
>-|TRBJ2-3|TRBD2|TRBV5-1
CASSPAGGRTDTQYF
TGCGCCAGCAGCCCAGCGGGGGGGCGCACAGATACGCAGTATTTT
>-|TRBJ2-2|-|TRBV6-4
CASSDSSLAEKNTGELFF
TGTGCCAGCAGTGACTCGAGTCTAGCCGAAAAAAACACCGGGGAGCTGTTTTTT
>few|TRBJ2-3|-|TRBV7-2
CASSLGLGFGDTQYF
TGTGCCAGCAGCTTAGGGTTGGGGTTTGGAGATACGCAGTATTTT
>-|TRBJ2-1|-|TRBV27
CASSFRAGEQFF
TGTGCCAGCAGTTTTCGCGCAGGCGAGCAGTTCTTC
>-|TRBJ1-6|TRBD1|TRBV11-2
CASSTGQGDSPLHF
TGTGCCAGCAGCACAGGACAGGGCGATTCACCCCTCCACTTT
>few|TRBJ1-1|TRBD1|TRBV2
CASTQGVDKAFF
TGTGCCAGCACCCAGGGGGTGGATAAAGCTTTCTTT
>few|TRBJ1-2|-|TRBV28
CASSLGRWPADYGYTF
TGTGCCAGCAGTTTAGGTCGGTGGCCCGCGGACTATGGCTACACCTTC
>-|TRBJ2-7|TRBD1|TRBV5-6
CASSSIRGTLSYEQYF
TGTGCCAGCAGCTCTATCAGGGGGACACTTTCCTACGAGCAGTACTTC
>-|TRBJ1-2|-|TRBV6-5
CASSYRGPPYGYTF
TGTGCCAGCAGTTACAGGGGTCCACCCTATGGCTACACCTTC
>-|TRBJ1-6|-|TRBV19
CASSMRRGNSPLHF
TGTGCCAGTAGTATGAGGCGGGGGAATTCACCCCTCCACTTT
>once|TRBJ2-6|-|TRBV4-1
CASSQEVRSSGANVLTF
TGCGCCAGCAGCCAAGAAGTACGTAGCTCTGGGGCCAACGTCCTGACTTTC
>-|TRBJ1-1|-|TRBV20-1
CSADLRGEAFF
TGCAGTGCCGATTTACGGGGCGAAGCTTTCTTT
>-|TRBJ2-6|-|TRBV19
CASSARGSGANVLTF
TGTGCCAGTAGTGCCAGGGGATCTGGGGCCAACGTCCTGACTTTC
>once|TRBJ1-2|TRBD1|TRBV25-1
CASSECTDREGHGYTF
TGTGCCAGCAGTGAATGTACAGACAGGGAAGGGCATGGCTACACCTTC
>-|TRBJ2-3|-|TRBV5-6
CASSSRTKSRNTQYF
TGTGCCAGCAGCTCCCGGACTAAATCCCGAAATACGCAGTATTTT
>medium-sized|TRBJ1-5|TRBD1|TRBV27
CASKDRERSQPQHF
TGTGCCAGCAAGGACAGGGAAAGGAGTCAGCCCCAGCATTTT
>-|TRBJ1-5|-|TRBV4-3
CASSLTSTGQPQHF
TGCGCCAGCAGCCTAACAAGTACCGGGCAGCCCCAGCATTTT
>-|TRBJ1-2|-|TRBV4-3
CASSQEFWGPYGYTF
TGCGCCAGCAGCCAAGAATTTTGGGGTCCCTATGGCTACACCTTC
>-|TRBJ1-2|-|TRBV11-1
CASSFDGNYGYTF
TGTGCCAGCAGCTTTGACGGGAACTATGGCTACACCTTC
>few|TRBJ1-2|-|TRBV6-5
CASTLRGSLGYGYTF
TGTGCCAGCACCCTACGGGGCAGCCTAGGATATGGCTACACCTTC
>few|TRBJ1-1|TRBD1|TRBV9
CASSGRPGQMDTEAFF
TGTGCCAGCAGCGGAAGACCGGGACAGATGGACACTGAAGCTTTCTTT
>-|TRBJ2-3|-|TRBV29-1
CSVEVTTNTQYF
TGCAGCGTTGAAGTCACGACAAATACGCAGTATTTT
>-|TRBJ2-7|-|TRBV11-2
CASSNPQGPAGYEQYF
TGTGCCAGCAGCAACCCCCAGGGTCCCGCGGGTTACGAGCAGTACTTC
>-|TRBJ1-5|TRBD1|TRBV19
CASSVTGGNQPQHF
TGTGCCAGTAGTGTAACAGGGGGTAATCAGCCCCAGCATTTT
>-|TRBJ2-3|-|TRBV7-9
CASSFTGSTDTQYF
TGTGCCAGCAGCTTTACAGGGTCCACAGATACGCAGTATTTT
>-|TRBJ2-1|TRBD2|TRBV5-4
CASSGGRTSGGNEQFF
TGTGCCAGCAGCGGGGGGCGGACTAGCGGGGGTAATGAGCAGTTCTTC
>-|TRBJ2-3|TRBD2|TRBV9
CASSIRGGPGDTQYF
TGTGCCAGCAGCATACGCGGGGGGCCTGGAGATACGCAGTATTTT
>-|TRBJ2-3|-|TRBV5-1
CASSLAPGRTTDTQYF
TGCGCCAGCAGCTTGGCACCGGGACGGACCACAGATACGCAGTATTTT
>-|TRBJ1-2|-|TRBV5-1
CASSSDSRGASNYGYTF
TGCGCCAGCAGCTCGGATTCAAGAGGGGCGTCCAACTATGGCTACACCTTC
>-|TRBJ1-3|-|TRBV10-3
CASAVGRGTTIYF
TGTGCCAGCGCGGTGGGACGGGGGACCACCATATATTTT
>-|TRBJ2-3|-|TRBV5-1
CASSLRGVDKDTQYF
TGCGCCAGCAGCTTAAGAGGGGTTGATAAAGATACGCAGTATTTT
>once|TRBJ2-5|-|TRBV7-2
CASSFGGILETQYF
TGTGCCAGCAGCTTTGGTGGGATCTTGGAGACCCAGTACTTC
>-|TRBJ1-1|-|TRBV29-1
CSVELAGTEAFF
TGCAGCGTTGAGCTCGCTGGGACTGAAGCTTTCTTT
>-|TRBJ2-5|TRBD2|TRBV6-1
CASSAWTSGGAGRETQYF
TGTGCCAGCAGTGCCTGGACTAGCGGGGGGGCAGGCCGAGAGACCCAGTACTTC
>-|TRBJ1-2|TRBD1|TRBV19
CATRDRSPNYGYTF
TGTGCCACTCGGGACAGGTCTCCTAACTATGGCTACACCTTC
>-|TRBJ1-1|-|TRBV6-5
CASSRGPEAFF
TGTGCCAGCAGTCGGGGGCCGGAAGCTTTCTTT
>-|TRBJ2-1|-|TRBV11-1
CASSHGPNEQFF
TGTGCCAGCAGCCATGGGCCTAATGAGCAGTTCTTC